Shown below are 5 T cell receptor beta chains from a single sample sequenced in a study of graft-versus-host responses after intestinal transplantation. For these TCRs, the target antigens are not known. TCRdb's table, derived via immunoSEQ multiplex PCR, lists solely in-frame clones and lacks some. The sample yields some 48,000 clones, approximately 95% seen once. The sequencing used unstimulated CD8+ T cells sorted from spleen or lymph node cells, collected before transplant. All receptors derive from a human donor who was the organ donor for an intestinal transplant.

The chain couples TRBV4-1 to TRBJ1-1, with no clear D. Between the trimmed V and J ends, which lost 7 bases and 7 bases, there was a span of 16 bases. The CDR3 runs to 13 residues. CDR1 and CDR2 (germline): MGHRA, YSYEKL. As DNA, the CDR3 is TGCGCCAGCACTACGATTGGAGGGCATGAAGCTTTCTTT. It encodes CASTTIGGHEAFF.

This rearrangement joins TRBV27 to TRBJ2-1; tentative D call: TRBD2 (7 bases). CDR3 length equals 17 residues. V was pared by 2 bases and J by 4 bases, with 18 bases between. Germline V CDR1 and CDR2: MNHEY, SMNVEV (reference sequence). In nucleotides, the CDR3 is TGTGCCAGCAGTTTAGATGCCCCGGGGGGCGCTTACAATGAGCAGTTCTTC. Residues: CASSLDAPGGAYNEQFF.

The CDR3 here is CASSLDFQQGFDEYEQYF. The CDR3 nucleotides read TGTGCCAGCAGCTTAGATTTCCAGCAGGGGTTCGACGAGTACGAGCAGTACTTC. The chain links TRBV11-2 to TRBJ2-7, with a weak D call TRBD1 (6 bases). V dropped 0 bases and J dropped 4 bases, with 22 bases sitting between them. The V gene's germline CDR1 is SGHAT and CDR2 FQNNGV. CDR3 length: 18 residues.

The rearrangement uses TRBV9 and TRBJ2-7, with D uncertain. This CDR3 is 14 amino acids long. Trimming pared 3 bases from V and 0 bases from J, leaving 10 bases between. Germline CDR1 is SGDLS and CDR2 is YYNGEE. In DNA form, the CDR3 reads TGTGCCAGCAGCGGGGTGGCCAGCTCCTACGAGCAGTACTTC. Translated, it gives CASSGVASSYEQYF.

This chain uses TRBV27 with TRBJ2-7; 8 bases are a match to TRBD1. The CDR3 sequence is 14 residues long. V dropped 6 bases and J dropped 3; count of bases not matched to a gene: 7. CDR1 and CDR2 from the germline V gene are MNHEY and SMNVEV (reference sequence). The CDR3 here is CASSQYTGGYEQYF. CDR3 coding DNA: TGTGCCAGCAGCCAATATACAGGGGGCTACGAGCAGTACTTC.